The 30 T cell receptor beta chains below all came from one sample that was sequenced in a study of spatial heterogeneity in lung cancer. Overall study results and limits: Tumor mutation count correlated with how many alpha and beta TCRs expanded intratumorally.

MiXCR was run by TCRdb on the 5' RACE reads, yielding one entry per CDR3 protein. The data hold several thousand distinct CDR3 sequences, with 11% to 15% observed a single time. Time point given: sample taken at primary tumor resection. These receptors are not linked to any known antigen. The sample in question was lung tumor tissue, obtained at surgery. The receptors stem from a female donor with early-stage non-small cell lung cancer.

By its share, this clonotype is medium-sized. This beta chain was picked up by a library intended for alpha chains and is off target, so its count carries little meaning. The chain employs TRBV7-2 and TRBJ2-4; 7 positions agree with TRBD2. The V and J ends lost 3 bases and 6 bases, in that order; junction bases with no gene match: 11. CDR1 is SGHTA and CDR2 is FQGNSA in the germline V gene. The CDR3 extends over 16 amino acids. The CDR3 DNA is TGTGCCAGCAGCTTGAGCGGGACGGGCCCCGGAAACATTCAGTACTTC. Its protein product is CASSLSGTGPGNIQYF.

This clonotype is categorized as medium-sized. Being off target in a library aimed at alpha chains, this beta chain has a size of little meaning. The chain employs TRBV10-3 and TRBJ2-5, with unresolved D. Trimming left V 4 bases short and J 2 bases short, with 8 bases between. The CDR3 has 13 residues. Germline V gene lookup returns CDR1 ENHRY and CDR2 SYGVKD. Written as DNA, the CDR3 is TGTGCCATCAGTGGACAAGCACAAGAGACCCAGTACTTC. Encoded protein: CAISGQAQETQYF.

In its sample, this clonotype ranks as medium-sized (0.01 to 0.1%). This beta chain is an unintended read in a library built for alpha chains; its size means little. In DNA, the CDR3 is TGCGCCAGCAGCCGGGACTCTGGGGCCAACGTCCTGACTTTC. It codes for CASSRDSGANVLTF. The rearrangement links TRBV5-1 to TRBJ2-6, with a weak D call TRBD2 (5 bases). The CDR3 runs 14 residues. CDR1 and CDR2 from the germline V gene are SGHRS and YFSETQ. V lost 4 bases to trimming and J lost 0 bases, with 5 bases between them.

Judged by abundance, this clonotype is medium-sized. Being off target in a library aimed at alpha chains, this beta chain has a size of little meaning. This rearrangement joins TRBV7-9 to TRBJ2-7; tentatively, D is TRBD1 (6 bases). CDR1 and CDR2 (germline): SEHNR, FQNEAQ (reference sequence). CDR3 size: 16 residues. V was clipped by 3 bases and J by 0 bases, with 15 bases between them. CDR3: CASSFTGQSFSYEQYF. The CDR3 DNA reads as TGTGCCAGCAGCTTCACCGGACAGAGCTTCTCCTACGAGCAGTACTTC.

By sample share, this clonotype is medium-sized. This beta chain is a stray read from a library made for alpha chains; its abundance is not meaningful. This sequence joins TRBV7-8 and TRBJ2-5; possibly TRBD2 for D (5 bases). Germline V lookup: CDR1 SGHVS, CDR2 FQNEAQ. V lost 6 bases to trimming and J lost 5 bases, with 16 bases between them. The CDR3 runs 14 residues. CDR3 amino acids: CASRGEGSIETQYF. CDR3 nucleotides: TGTGCCAGCAGGGGAGAGGGTAGCATCGAGACCCAGTACTTC.

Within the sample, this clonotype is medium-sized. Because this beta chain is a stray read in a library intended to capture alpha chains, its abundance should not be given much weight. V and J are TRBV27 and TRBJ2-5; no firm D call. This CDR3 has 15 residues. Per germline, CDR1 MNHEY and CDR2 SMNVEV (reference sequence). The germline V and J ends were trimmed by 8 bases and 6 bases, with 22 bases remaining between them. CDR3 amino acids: CASSSMPGSHQTQYF. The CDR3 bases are TGTGCCAGCTCCTCGATGCCCGGCAGTCATCAGACCCAGTACTTC.

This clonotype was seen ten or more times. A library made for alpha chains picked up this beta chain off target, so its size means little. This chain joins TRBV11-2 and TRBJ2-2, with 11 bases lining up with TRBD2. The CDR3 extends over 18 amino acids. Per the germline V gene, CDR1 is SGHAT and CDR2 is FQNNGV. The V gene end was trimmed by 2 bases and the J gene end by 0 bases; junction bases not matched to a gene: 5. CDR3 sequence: CASSLLAGGFTNTGELFF. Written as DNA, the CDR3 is TGTGCCAGCAGCTTACTAGCGGGGGGCTTTACGAACACCGGGGAGCTGTTTTTT.

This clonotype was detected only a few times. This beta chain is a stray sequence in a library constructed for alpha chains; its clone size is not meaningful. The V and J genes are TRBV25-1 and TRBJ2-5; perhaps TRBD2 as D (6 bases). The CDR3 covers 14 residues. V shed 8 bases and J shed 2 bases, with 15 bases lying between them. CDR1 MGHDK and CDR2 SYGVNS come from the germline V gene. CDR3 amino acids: CASARGMAQETQYF. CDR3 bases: TGTGCCAGCGCTCGGGGGATGGCGCAAGAGACCCAGTACTTC.

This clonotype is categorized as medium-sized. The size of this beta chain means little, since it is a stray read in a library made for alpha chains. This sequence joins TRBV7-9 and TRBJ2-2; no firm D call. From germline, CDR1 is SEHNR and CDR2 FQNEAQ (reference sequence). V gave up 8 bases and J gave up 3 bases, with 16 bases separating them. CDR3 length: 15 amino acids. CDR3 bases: TGTGCCAGCGCACTGCTGGTTGGCTACACCGGGGAGCTGTTTTTT. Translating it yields CASALLVGYTGELFF. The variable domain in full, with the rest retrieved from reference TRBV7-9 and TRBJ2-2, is DTGVSQNPRHKITKRGQNVTFRCDPISEHNRLYWYRQTLGQGPEFLTYFQNEAQLEKSRLLSDRFSAERPKGSFSTLEIQRTEQGDSAMYLCASALLVGYTGELFFGEGSRLTVL.

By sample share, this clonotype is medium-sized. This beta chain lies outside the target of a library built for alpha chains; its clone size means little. In nucleotides, the CDR3 is TGTGCCAGCAGTTTGGGCCCCCTTAGTGAGCAGTTCTTC. Its protein is CASSLGPLSEQFF. The chain recombines TRBV28 with TRBJ2-1; no firm D call. The ends were cut back, 3 bases at V and 9 bases at J, with 12 bases in the middle. The germline CDR1 and CDR2 sequences are MDHEN and SYDVKM. This CDR3 has 13 residues.

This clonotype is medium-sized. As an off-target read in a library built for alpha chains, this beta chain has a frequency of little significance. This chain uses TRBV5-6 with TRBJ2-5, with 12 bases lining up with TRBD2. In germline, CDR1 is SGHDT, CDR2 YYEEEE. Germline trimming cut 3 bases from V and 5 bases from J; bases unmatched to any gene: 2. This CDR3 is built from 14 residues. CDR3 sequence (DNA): TGTGCCAGCAGCTCTAGCGGGGGGGCCGAGACCCAGTACTTC. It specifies CASSSSGGAETQYF.

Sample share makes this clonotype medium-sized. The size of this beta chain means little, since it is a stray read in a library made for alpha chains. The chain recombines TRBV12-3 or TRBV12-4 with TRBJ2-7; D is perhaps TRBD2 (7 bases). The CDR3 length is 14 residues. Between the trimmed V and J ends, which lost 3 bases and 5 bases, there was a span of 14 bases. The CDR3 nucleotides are TGTGCCAGCAGTTTTGGGGGGGCTCCCAACGAGCAGTACTTC. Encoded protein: CASSFGGAPNEQYF.

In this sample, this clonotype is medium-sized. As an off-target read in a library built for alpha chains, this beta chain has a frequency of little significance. Here the CDR3 reads CAIRGTGRYEQYF. The CDR3, as DNA: TGTGCCATCAGAGGGACAGGAAGGTACGAGCAGTACTTC. The chain has TRBV10-3 and TRBJ2-7; 8 positions agree with TRBD1. Trimming cost V 6 bases and J 4 bases; bases outside gene matches: 5. CDR3 length equals 13 residues. Germline CDR1 and CDR2: ENHRY and SYGVKD.

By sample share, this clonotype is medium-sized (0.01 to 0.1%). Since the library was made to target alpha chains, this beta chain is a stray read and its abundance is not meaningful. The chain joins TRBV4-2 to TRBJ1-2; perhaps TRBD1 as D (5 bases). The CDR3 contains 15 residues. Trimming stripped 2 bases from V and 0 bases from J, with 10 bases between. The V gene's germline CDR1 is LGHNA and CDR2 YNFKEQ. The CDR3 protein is CASSQRQNPNYGYTF. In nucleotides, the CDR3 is TGTGCCAGCAGCCAACGACAGAACCCTAACTATGGCTACACCTTC.

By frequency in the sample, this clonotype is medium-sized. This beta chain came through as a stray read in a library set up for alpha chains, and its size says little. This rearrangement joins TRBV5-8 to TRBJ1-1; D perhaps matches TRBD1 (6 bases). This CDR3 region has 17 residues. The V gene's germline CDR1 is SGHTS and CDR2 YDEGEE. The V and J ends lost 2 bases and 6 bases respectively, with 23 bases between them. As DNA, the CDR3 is TGTGCCAGCAGCTTATCAGGGGTTAGAGTTCCCTGGTCTGAAGCTTTCTTT. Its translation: CASSLSGVRVPWSEAFF. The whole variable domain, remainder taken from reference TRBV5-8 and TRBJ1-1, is EAGVTQSPTHLIKTRGQQATLRCSPISGHTSVYWYQQALGLGLQFLLWYDEGEERNRGNFPPRFSGRQFPNYSSELNVNALELEDSALYLCASSLSGVRVPWSEAFFGQGTRLTVV.

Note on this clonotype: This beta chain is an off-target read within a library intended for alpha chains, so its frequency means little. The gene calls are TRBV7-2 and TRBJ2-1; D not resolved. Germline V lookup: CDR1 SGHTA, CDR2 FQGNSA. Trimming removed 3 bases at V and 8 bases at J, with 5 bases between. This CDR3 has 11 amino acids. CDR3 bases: TGTGCCAGCAGCTTTAATGATGAGCAGTTCTTC. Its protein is CASSFNDEQFF.

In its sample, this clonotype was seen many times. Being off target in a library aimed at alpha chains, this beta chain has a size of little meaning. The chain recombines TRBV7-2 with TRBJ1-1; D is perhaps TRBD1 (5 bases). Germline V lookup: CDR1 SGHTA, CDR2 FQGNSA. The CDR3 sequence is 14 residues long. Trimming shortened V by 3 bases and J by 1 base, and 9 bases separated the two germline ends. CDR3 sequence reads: CASSFAGQNTEAFF. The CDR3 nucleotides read TGTGCCAGCAGCTTCGCAGGGCAGAACACTGAAGCTTTCTTT. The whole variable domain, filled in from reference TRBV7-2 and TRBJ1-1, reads GAGVSQSPSNKVTEKGKDVELRCDPISGHTALYWYRQSLGQGLEFLIYFQGNSAPDKSGLPSDRFSAERTGGSVSTLTIQRTQQEDSAVYLCASSFAGQNTEAFFGQGTRLTVV.

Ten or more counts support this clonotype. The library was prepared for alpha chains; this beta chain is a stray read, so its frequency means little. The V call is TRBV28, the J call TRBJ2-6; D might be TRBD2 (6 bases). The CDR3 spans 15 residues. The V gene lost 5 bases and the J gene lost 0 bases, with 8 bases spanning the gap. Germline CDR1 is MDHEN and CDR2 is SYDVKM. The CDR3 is CASSLGGSGANVLTF. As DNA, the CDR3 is TGTGCCAGCAGTCTCGGGGGCTCTGGGGCCAACGTCCTGACTTTC.

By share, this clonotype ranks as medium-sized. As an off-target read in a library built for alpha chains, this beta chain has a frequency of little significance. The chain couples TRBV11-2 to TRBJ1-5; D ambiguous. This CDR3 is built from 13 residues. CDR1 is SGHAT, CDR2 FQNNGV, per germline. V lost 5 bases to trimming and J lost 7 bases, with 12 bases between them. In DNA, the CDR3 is TGTGCCAGCAGCCCCCAGATCGGCCAGCCCCAGCATTTT. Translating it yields CASSPQIGQPQHF.

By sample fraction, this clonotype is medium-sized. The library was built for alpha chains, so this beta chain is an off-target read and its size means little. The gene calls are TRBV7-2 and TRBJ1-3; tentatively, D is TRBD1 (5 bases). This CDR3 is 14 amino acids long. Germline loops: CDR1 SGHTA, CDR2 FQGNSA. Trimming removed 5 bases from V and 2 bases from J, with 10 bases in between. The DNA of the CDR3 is TGTGCCAGCAGCCGGACAAACGCTGGAAACACCATATATTTT. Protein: CASSRTNAGNTIYF.

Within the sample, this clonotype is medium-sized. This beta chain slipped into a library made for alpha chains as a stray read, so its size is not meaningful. The DNA of the CDR3 is TGCAGTGCTAGGAGTCGCGGGGGGGTCACCGGGGAGCTGTTTTTT. Translated, it gives CSARSRGGVTGELFF. This chain connects TRBV20-1 to TRBJ2-2, with TRBD2 matching over 9 bases. V gave up 3 bases and J gave up 4 bases; unmatched junction bases: 6. Germline CDR1 is DFQATT and CDR2 is SNEGSKA (reference sequence). The CDR3 runs to 15 residues.

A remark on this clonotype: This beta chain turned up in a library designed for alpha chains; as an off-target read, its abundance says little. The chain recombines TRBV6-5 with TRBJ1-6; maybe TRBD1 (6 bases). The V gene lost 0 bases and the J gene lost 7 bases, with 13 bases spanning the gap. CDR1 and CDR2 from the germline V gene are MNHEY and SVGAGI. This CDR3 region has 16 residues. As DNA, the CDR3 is TGTGCCAGCAGTTACTCTAAGGACAGCGGCAATTCACCCCTCCACTTT. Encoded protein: CASSYSKDSGNSPLHF.

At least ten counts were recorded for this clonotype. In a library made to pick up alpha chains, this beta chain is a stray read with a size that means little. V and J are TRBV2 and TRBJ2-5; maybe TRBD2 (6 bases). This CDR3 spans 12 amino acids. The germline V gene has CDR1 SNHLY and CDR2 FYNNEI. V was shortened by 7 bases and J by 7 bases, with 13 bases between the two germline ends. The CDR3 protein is CASKRASGTQYF. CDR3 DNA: TGTGCCAGCAAGCGGGCCTCCGGGACCCAGTACTTC.

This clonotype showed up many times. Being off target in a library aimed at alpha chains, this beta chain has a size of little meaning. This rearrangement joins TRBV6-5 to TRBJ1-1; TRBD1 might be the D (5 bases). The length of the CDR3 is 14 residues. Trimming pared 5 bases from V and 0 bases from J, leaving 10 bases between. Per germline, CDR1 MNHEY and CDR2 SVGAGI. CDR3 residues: CASSRIRVNTEAFF. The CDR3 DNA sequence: TGTGCCAGCAGTCGAATCAGGGTGAACACTGAAGCTTTCTTT.

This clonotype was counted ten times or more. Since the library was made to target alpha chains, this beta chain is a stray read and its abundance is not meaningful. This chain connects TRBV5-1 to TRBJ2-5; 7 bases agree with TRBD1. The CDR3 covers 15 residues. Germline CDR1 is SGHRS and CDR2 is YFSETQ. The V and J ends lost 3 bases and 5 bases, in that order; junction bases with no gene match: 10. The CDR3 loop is CASSYAQGVGETQYF. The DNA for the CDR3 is TGCGCCAGCAGCTACGCTCAGGGGGTCGGTGAGACCCAGTACTTC.

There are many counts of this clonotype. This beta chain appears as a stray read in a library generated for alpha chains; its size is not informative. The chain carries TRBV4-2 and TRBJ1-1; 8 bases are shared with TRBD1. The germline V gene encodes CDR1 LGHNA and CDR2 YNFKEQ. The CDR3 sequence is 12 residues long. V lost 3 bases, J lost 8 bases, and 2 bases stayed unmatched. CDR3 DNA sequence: TGTGCCAGCAGCCACGACAGGGGCGAAGCTTTCTTT. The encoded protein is CASSHDRGEAFF.

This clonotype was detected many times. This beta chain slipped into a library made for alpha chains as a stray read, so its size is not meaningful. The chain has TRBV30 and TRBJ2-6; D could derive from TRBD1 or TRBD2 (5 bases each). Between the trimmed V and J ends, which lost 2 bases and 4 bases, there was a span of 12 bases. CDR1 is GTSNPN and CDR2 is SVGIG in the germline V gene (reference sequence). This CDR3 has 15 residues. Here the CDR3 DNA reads TGTGCCTGGAGTCTAGGGACCTCAGGGGCCAACGTCCTGACTTTC. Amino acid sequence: CAWSLGTSGANVLTF.

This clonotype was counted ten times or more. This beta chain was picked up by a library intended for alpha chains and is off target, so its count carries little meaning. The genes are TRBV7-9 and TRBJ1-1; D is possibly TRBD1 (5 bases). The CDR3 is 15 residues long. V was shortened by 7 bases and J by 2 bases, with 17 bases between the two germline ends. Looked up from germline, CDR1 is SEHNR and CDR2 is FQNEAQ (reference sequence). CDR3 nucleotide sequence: TGTGCCAGCAATTCCTTTCATAGGGGAAACACTGAAGCTTTCTTT. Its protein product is CASNSFHRGNTEAFF.

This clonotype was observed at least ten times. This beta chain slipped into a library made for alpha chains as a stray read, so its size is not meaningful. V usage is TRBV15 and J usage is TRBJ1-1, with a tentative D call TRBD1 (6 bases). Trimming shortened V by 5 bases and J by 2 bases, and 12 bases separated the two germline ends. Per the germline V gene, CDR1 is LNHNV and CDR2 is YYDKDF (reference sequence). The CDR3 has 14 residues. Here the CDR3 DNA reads TGTGCCACCAGCGTAGGACAGCTCAACACTGAAGCTTTCTTT. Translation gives CATSVGQLNTEAFF.

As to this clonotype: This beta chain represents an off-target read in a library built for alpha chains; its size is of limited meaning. The CDR3 loop reads CASSVGVYNSPLHF. CDR3 DNA: TGTGCCAGCAGCGTAGGAGTCTATAATTCACCCCTCCACTTT. The V gene is TRBV9, the J gene TRBJ1-6; D gene ambiguous. There are 14 residues in the CDR3. With 0 bases removed from V and 3 bases from J, the gap between germline ends came to 4 bases. Germline V lookup: CDR1 SGDLS, CDR2 YYNGEE.